The 18 T cell receptor delta chains below all came from one sample that was sequenced in a study of gamma-delta chains in newborns, infants, children. TCRdb re-processed the reads using CATT. The sample records 5,000 to 7,000 delta-chain clones, about 2.7% being singletons. Sequences were obtained from blood. These receptors all come from a child who was a newborn, infant or young child, either healthy, febrile or measles-vaccinated (not recorded which).

Note on this clone: This likely came from a read error, as a far larger clone is one base away. This sample also contains other DNA sequences that code for the same CDR3. V is TRDV2 and J is TRDJ1; 9 bases are a match to TRDD3. Losses at the gene ends were 0 bases for V and 0 bases for J; bases not matched to a gene: 10. CDR1 is GEAIGNYY, CDR2 EKD, per germline. CDR3 length equals 18 residues. The CDR3 sequence is CACDTLLGDPRYTDKLIF. The CDR3 coding sequence is TGTGCCTGTGACACCCTACTGGGGGACCCACGGTACACCGATAAACTCATCTTT.

The sample holds a few counts of this clone. A much more abundant neighbour one base away suggests this may be a read error. The chain has TRDV2 and TRDJ3; 12 bases align to TRDD3. CDR3 length: 20 residues. CDR1 is GEAIGNYY and CDR2 is EKD in the germline V gene. As DNA, the CDR3 is TGTGCCCGTGACACCGTACTGGGGGATACTCGCTCCTGGGACACCCGACAGATGTTTTTC. Amino acid sequence: CARDTVLGDTRSWDTRQMFF.

This clone was recorded a few times. This likely traces to a read error, being one base from a far larger clone. Other nucleotide sequences from this sample produce the same CDR3. The genes are TRDV2 and TRDJ3; TRDD3 matches at 13 bases. Germline V gene lookup returns CDR1 GEAIGNYY and CDR2 EKD. The CDR3 is made up of 19 amino acids. This CDR3 reads CACDRVLGDTPWDTRQMFF. The CDR3 nucleotides are TGTGCCTGCGACAGAGTACTGGGGGATACGCCTTGGGACACCCGACAGATGTTTTTC.

This clone is labeled as medium-sized (0.01 to 0.1%). The chain carries TRDV2 and TRDJ2; TRDD3 aligns across 13 bases. The germline V gene encodes CDR1 GEAIGNYY and CDR2 EKD. Trimming cost V 3 bases and J 0 bases; bases outside gene matches: 3. The CDR3 extends over 17 amino acids. The CDR3 coding sequence is TGTGCCTGTGACGTACTGGGGGATACGTCTTTGACAGCACAACTCTTCTTT. Protein: CACDVLGDTSLTAQLFF.

This clone is classed as medium-sized. The chain couples TRDV2 to TRDJ3; 8 bases agree with TRDD3. This CDR3 is 17 amino acids long. J was trimmed by 0 bases and V by 5 bases; bases with no gene match: 5. From germline, CDR1 is GEAIGNYY and CDR2 EKD. The DNA of the CDR3 is TGTGCCTGTGCGAGGGGGGATAGCTCCTGGGACACCCGACAGATGTTTTTC. It translates to CACARGDSSWDTRQMFF.

This clone is termed medium-sized. The V and J genes are TRDV2 and TRDJ3; the match to TRDD3 covers 7 bases. V was pared by 2 bases and J by 0 bases, with 6 bases of the junction left unmatched. Germline CDR1 GEAIGNYY, CDR2 EKD. CDR3 length equals 18 residues. The CDR3 is CACDKVLGSSWDTRQMFF. Written as DNA, the CDR3 is TGTGCCTGTGACAAAGTACTGGGGAGCTCCTGGGACACCCGACAGATGTTTTTC.

Within the sample, this clone is medium-sized (0.01 to 0.1%). This chain uses TRDV2 with TRDJ3; 13 bases are a match to TRDD3. Germline lookup yields CDR1 GEAIGNYY and CDR2 EKD. CDR3 size: 22 residues. With V trimmed by 1 base and J by 0 bases, 11 bases remained unmatched. The CDR3 sequence: CACDTLYWGIRGSSWDTRQMFF. CDR3 nucleotide sequence: TGTGCCTGTGACACTTTGTACTGGGGGATACGCGGGAGCTCCTGGGACACCCGACAGATGTTTTTC.

This chain connects TRDV2 to TRDJ1; the match to TRDD3 covers 9 bases. Germline CDR1 and CDR2: GEAIGNYY and EKD. V dropped 2 bases and J dropped 0; count of bases not matched to a gene: 12. CDR3 size: 18 residues. Here the CDR3 reads CACDRLLGDPRYTDKLIF. The CDR3 region has the DNA TGTGCCTGTGACAGACTACTGGGGGACCCCCGATACACCGATAAACTCATCTTT.

This clone was observed a handful of times. The chain joins TRDV2 to TRDJ3, with 11 nucleotides matching TRDD3. CDR1 and CDR2 (germline): GEAIGNYY, EKD. The V gene end was trimmed by 3 bases and the J gene end by 0 bases; junction bases not matched to a gene: 6. This CDR3 spans 19 amino acids. The CDR3 nucleotides are TGTGCCTGTGACCACTGGGGGATAAGTAACTCCTGGGACACCCGACAGATGTTTTTC. Protein product: CACDHWGISNSWDTRQMFF.

A remark on this clone: At one boundary the junction diverges from the germline segment, which might be a read error. The rearrangement joins TRDV2 to TRDJ3; 12 nucleotides line up with TRDD3. The CDR3 is 21 amino acids. Germline CDR1 and CDR2: GEAIGNYY and EKD. CDR3 region: CACDTGTGGYQSSWDTRQVFF. DNA for the CDR3: TGTGCCTGTGACACCGGGACTGGGGGATACCAGAGCTCCTGGGACACCCGACAGGTGTTTTTC.

Concerning this clone: The mismatch at residue 6 between this DNA's translation and the TCRdb protein of a much larger clone likely reflects a read error; the protein shown is translated from the DNA. The chain uses TRDV2 and TRDJ2; 9 nucleotides align to TRDD3. This CDR3 is 15 amino acids long. The V and J ends lost 3 bases and 5 bases, in that order; junction bases with no gene match: 6. Germline CDR1 GEAIGNYY, CDR2 EKD. The CDR3 DNA reads as TGTGCCTGTGACGTTTCGGGGGATACCACAGCACAACTCTTCTTT. Translation gives CACDVSGDTTAQLFF.

This clone is labeled as medium-sized. The gene calls are TRDV2 and TRDJ2; 13 nucleotides match TRDD3. After removal of 3 bases from V and 2 bases from J, the junction contained 8 bases not matched to a gene. Per germline, CDR1 GEAIGNYY and CDR2 EKD. This CDR3 has 18 amino acids. Here the CDR3 reads CACDPVLGDTRLTAQLFF. For the CDR3, the DNA is TGTGCCTGTGACCCCGTACTGGGGGATACGCGATTGACAGCACAACTCTTCTTT.

The chain carries TRDV2 and TRDJ3; 9 nucleotides align to TRDD3. Germline assignment: CDR1 GEAIGNYY and CDR2 EKD. The CDR3 sequence is 19 residues long. The V segment lost 0 bases and the J segment 0 bases; nucleotides outside the gene matches: 5. DNA for the CDR3: TGTGCCTGTGACACCGCTTACTGGGGGAGCTCCTGGGACACCCGACAGATGTTTTTC. This translates into CACDTAYWGSSWDTRQMFF.

Sample share makes this clone medium-sized. This chain uses TRDV2 with TRDJ1; TRDD3 matches 11 bases. Looked up from germline, CDR1 is GEAIGNYY and CDR2 is EKD. J lost 1 base, V lost 0 bases, and 6 bases had no gene match. The CDR3 contains 17 residues. The CDR3 is CACDTVLGDRRTDKLIF. The CDR3 DNA sequence: TGTGCCTGTGACACCGTACTGGGGGATAGACGCACCGATAAACTCATCTTT.

With regard to this clone: Relative to the germline gene, one junction end is altered; a read error may explain this. V is TRDV2 and J is TRDJ3; 8 bases are shared with TRDD3. Germline V lookup: CDR1 GEAIGNYY, CDR2 EKD. The CDR3 covers 20 residues. The CDR3 region has the DNA TGTGCCTGTGACGTACTGGGGGCTACGCTAAGCTCCTGGGACACCCGCCAGATGTTTTTC. It yields the protein CACDVLGATLSSWDTRQMFF.

This clone showed up just a few times. With a much larger clone just one base away, this may be a read error. Other DNA sequences of this sample code for an identical CDR3. J is TRDJ3 and V is TRDV2; tentative D call: TRDD3 (6 bases). Between the trimmed V and J ends, which lost 0 bases and 0 bases, there was a span of 11 bases. The CDR3 runs 18 residues. From germline, CDR1 is GEAIGNYY and CDR2 EKD. CDR3 bases: TGTGCCTGTGACACCTGGGGGGCGAGCTCCTGGGACACCCGACAGATGTTTTTC. The encoded protein is CACDTWGASSWDTRQMFF.

This clone was seen more than once but under ten times. At residue 6, the DNA translation does not agree with TCRdb's protein; the protein displayed here is the one encoded by the DNA. The chain couples TRDV2 to TRDJ2, with D unresolved. Germline CDR1 is GEAIGNYY and CDR2 is EKD. Trimming shortened V by 1 base and J by 4 bases, and 9 bases separated the two germline ends. CDR3 length: 14 residues. CDR3 sequence: CACDTEVWTAQLFF. In nucleotides, the CDR3 is TGTGCCTGTGACACTGAGGTATGGACAGCACAACTCTTCTTT.

This clone was counted a few times. A far larger clone is one nucleotide away, so this likely arose from a read error. This chain links TRDV2 with TRDJ3; TRDD3 agrees at 13 bases. The germline V gene encodes CDR1 GEAIGNYY and CDR2 EKD. The CDR3 consists of 19 residues. CDR3 in amino acids: CACDRVLGDTPWDTRQTFF. In nucleotides, the CDR3 is TGTGCCTGTGACAGAGTACTGGGGGATACGCCTTGGGACACCCGACAGACGTTTTTC.